The 6 T cell receptor beta chains in this list originate from one sample, sequenced in a study of blood T cells in healthy people across ages. Primed by a sample-barcoded 5' primer and a J-beta primer mix, a second PCR proceeded for about 7 to 12 cycles. One entry per CDR3 protein, called by TCRdb with MiXCR from the 5' RACE reads. The sample holds about 560,000 distinct CDR3 sequences, 25% to 35% seen once. This sample was also put to use in a study of T cells of mothers and their children.

Sequencing used blood. Receptor source: a boy between 2 and 10 years old in good health.

This clonotype was found many times. The chain has TRBV20-1 and TRBJ2-1; D might be TRBD2 (6 bases). The CDR3 is 16 amino acids. Deletions cut 2 bases from V and 0 bases from J, with 14 bases between. Germline loops: CDR1 DFQATT, CDR2 SNEGSKA (reference sequence). Here the CDR3 reads CSARISSAYSYNEQFF. The CDR3 DNA reads TGCAGTGCTAGAATCTCTAGCGCTTACTCCTACAATGAGCAGTTCTTC.

The chain recombines TRBV6-1 with TRBJ2-5; weak D call: TRBD1 (6 bases). The better agreement between TRBJ2-7 and the DNA end casts doubt on the J call. Germline values: CDR1 MNHNS, CDR2 SASEGT. CDR3 size: 15 residues. The CDR3 protein is CASTSRWDTSYEQYF. CDR3 nucleotides: TGTGCCAGCACCTCCAGGTGGGACACCTCCTACGAGCAGTACTTC.

This clonotype appeared a few times. V and J are TRBV20-1 and TRBJ2-2; 11 bases align to TRBD2. Germline V gene lookup returns CDR1 DFQATT and CDR2 SNEGSKA (reference sequence). J lost 6 bases, V lost 3 bases, and 6 bases had no gene match. The CDR3 sequence is 15 residues long. Written as DNA, the CDR3 is TGCAGTGCTAGGGACACTAGCGGGAGAGCCGGGGAGCTGTTTTTT. Translation gives CSARDTSGRAGELFF.

The table lists this clonotype with a few counts. V usage is TRBV6-6 and J usage is TRBJ1-1; no definite D call. From germline, CDR1 is MNHNY and CDR2 SVGAGI (reference sequence). This CDR3 contains 14 residues. V was cut by 5 bases and J by 0 bases, with 10 bases left in between. CDR3 sequence reads: CASSRPNMNTEAFF. The DNA of the CDR3 is TGTGCCAGCAGTCGCCCTAATATGAACACTGAAGCTTTCTTT.

This chain links TRBV9 with TRBJ2-3; the match to TRBD2 covers 11 bases. This CDR3 spans 17 amino acids. CDR1 and CDR2 from the germline V gene are SGDLS and YYNGEE. V shed 4 bases, J shed 5 bases, and the junction held 12 bases outside the gene matches. CDR3 in DNA: TGTGCCAGCAGCAACCCTGGGACTAGCGGTATAAAAGATACGCAGTATTTT. The encoded protein is CASSNPGTSGIKDTQYF.

This chain uses TRBV7-8 with TRBJ2-1; the D gene could be TRBD1 or TRBD2 (6 bases each). The J call may be mistaken, given a closer DNA end match to TRBJ2-7. CDR1 and CDR2 from the germline V gene are SGHVS and FQNEAQ. This CDR3 contains 17 residues. As DNA, the CDR3 is TGTGCCAGCAGCTCTCAAACACTAGTTCGGGGGACACGGGAGCAGTACTTC. It codes for CASSSQTLVRGTREQYF.